A selection of T cell receptor beta chains follows, all from one sample in a study of cytomegalovirus exposure and HLA in healthy donors. TCRdb's table, derived via immunoSEQ multiplex PCR, lists solely in-frame clones and lacks some. The sample consists of approximately 160,000 clones, 65% to 85% of them appearing once. The specimen was PBMCs. The receptor set was obtained from a woman between 35 and 50 years old in good health and CMV-seropositive. Both conserved end residues are part of each CDR3. The order of the fields is D gene, clone size, V gene, J gene, CDR3 protein, CDR3 DNA. The D gene is left open where the match is weak. Clone sizes are given selectively: once, few, many, or a class where the clone is expanded.

d_gene: -; abundance: -; v_gene: TRBV30; j_gene: TRBJ1-2; CDR3aa: CAWSVRRLFF; CDR3nt: TGTGCCTGGAGTGTACGGAGACTCTTCTTC
d_gene: -; abundance: -; v_gene: TRBV7-9; j_gene: TRBJ2-7; CDR3aa: CAAARESYEQYF; CDR3nt: TGTGCCGCCGCGAGAGAGAGCTACGAGCAGTACTTC
d_gene: -; abundance: few; v_gene: TRBV6-5; j_gene: TRBJ2-1; CDR3aa: CASSSRDSKTYNEQFF; CDR3nt: TGTGCCAGCAGTTCCCGGGACTCGAAGACCTACAATGAGCAGTTCTTC
d_gene: -; abundance: -; v_gene: TRBV6-1; j_gene: TRBJ1-1; CDR3aa: CASSEGTGTEAFF; CDR3nt: TGTGCCAGCAGTGAAGGGACGGGGACTGAAGCTTTCTTT
d_gene: TRBD2; abundance: -; v_gene: TRBV5-1; j_gene: TRBJ2-1; CDR3aa: CASSLGGLEDKVQFF; CDR3nt: TGCGCCAGCAGCTTAGGCGGACTAGAAGATAAGGTCCAGTTCTTC
d_gene: TRBD1; abundance: -; v_gene: TRBV7-2; j_gene: TRBJ2-1; CDR3aa: CASSLTRDSYNEQFF; CDR3nt: TGTGCCAGCAGCCTAACCCGGGACAGCTACAATGAGCAGTTCTTC
d_gene: -; abundance: -; v_gene: TRBV7-2; j_gene: TRBJ1-5; CDR3aa: CASSLNGPGSQPQHF; CDR3nt: TGTGCCAGCAGCTTGAACGGTCCGGGAAGTCAGCCCCAGCATTTT
d_gene: TRBD1; abundance: -; v_gene: TRBV12-5; j_gene: TRBJ1-1; CDR3aa: CASALTQGAITEAFF; CDR3nt: TGTGCTAGTGCCCTCACACAGGGGGCAATCACTGAAGCTTTCTTT
d_gene: -; abundance: -; v_gene: TRBV5-1; j_gene: TRBJ1-1; CDR3aa: CASSLATGNVLTEAFF; CDR3nt: TGCGCCAGCAGCTTGGCTACAGGGAATGTGCTCACTGAAGCTTTCTTT
d_gene: TRBD2; abundance: -; v_gene: TRBV4-3; j_gene: TRBJ2-1; CDR3aa: CASSQDLSGGASAYNEQFF; CDR3nt: TGCGCCAGCAGCCAAGATTTGAGCGGGGGGGCCTCGGCCTACAATGAGCAGTTCTTC
d_gene: -; abundance: -; v_gene: TRBV7-9; j_gene: TRBJ2-1; CDR3aa: CASSDPGTSDEQFF; CDR3nt: TGTGCCAGCAGCGACCCCGGGACTTCCGATGAGCAGTTCTTC
d_gene: -; abundance: -; v_gene: TRBV5-6; j_gene: TRBJ1-1; CDR3aa: CASSLSPGKAFF; CDR3nt: TGTGCCAGCAGCCTCAGTCCGGGAAAAGCTTTCTTT
d_gene: -; abundance: -; v_gene: TRBV7-2; j_gene: TRBJ1-5; CDR3aa: CASSLDRDPNQPQHF; CDR3nt: TGTGCCAGCAGCTTAGACAGGGACCCAAATCAGCCCCAGCATTTT
d_gene: TRBD1; abundance: -; v_gene: TRBV6-6; j_gene: TRBJ1-5; CDR3aa: CASSPGQGRNQPQHF; CDR3nt: TGTGCCAGCAGTCCGGGACAGGGGCGAAACCAGCCCCAGCATTTT
d_gene: -; abundance: -; v_gene: TRBV10-3; j_gene: TRBJ1-1; CDR3aa: CAISERQGGTEAFF; CDR3nt: TGTGCCATCAGTGAGCGTCAGGGTGGCACTGAAGCTTTCTTT
d_gene: -; abundance: -; v_gene: TRBV27; j_gene: TRBJ1-1; CDR3aa: CASRPTGYEDTEAFF; CDR3nt: TGTGCCAGCAGGCCCACAGGGTACGAGGACACTGAAGCTTTCTTT
d_gene: -; abundance: -; v_gene: TRBV9; j_gene: TRBJ1-2; CDR3aa: CASSVFGGIYTF; CDR3nt: TGTGCCAGCAGCGTATTTGGGGGGATCTACACCTTC
d_gene: -; abundance: few; v_gene: TRBV9; j_gene: TRBJ1-1; CDR3aa: CASSPIGENTEAFF; CDR3nt: TGTGCCAGCAGCCCCATAGGAGAGAACACTGAAGCTTTCTTT
d_gene: TRBD1; abundance: -; v_gene: TRBV7-2; j_gene: TRBJ1-2; CDR3aa: CASSFRGNYGYTF; CDR3nt: TGTGCCAGCAGCTTCAGGGGGAACTATGGCTACACCTTC
d_gene: TRBD1; abundance: -; v_gene: TRBV7-2; j_gene: TRBJ1-3; CDR3aa: CASSLLGQGAGDTIYF; CDR3nt: TGTGCCAGCAGCTTACTGGGACAGGGGGCAGGGGACACCATATATTTT
d_gene: -; abundance: -; v_gene: TRBV6-5; j_gene: TRBJ1-3; CDR3aa: CASSAGNTIYF; CDR3nt: TGTGCCAGCAGCGCGGGAAACACCATATATTTT
d_gene: -; abundance: -; v_gene: TRBV19; j_gene: TRBJ2-7; CDR3aa: CASSIGIRNEQYF; CDR3nt: TGTGCCAGTAGTATCGGGATACGGAACGAGCAGTACTTC
d_gene: TRBD2; abundance: few; v_gene: TRBV7-8; j_gene: TRBJ2-7; CDR3aa: CASSPLAGYTQYF; CDR3nt: TGTGCCAGCAGCCCCCTAGCGGGATATACCCAGTACTTC
d_gene: -; abundance: -; v_gene: TRBV27; j_gene: TRBJ2-2; CDR3aa: CASSPSGGGDTGELFF; CDR3nt: TGTGCCAGCAGTCCCAGTGGTGGCGGTGACACCGGGGAGCTGTTTTTT
d_gene: TRBD1; abundance: -; v_gene: TRBV6-1; j_gene: TRBJ1-2; CDR3aa: CASRTGDNYGYTF; CDR3nt: TGTGCCAGCCGGACAGGGGATAACTATGGCTACACCTTC
d_gene: TRBD2; abundance: -; v_gene: TRBV28; j_gene: TRBJ2-7; CDR3aa: CASRLAGGVSYEQYF; CDR3nt: TGTGCCAGCAGGTTAGCGGGGGGTGTCTCCTACGAGCAGTACTTC